The next 4 T cell receptor beta chains were all read from a single sample in a study of vaccination and CD4 T cells after COVID-19. The treatment: roughly ten-day PBMC culture with coronavirus spike peptide pools or control peptides (ViraFEST assay). An Oncomine TCR Beta short-read assay was used to sequence the DNA from cultured CD4+ T cells. TCRdb reprocessed the PCR reads via MiXCR and lists one record per CDR3 protein. The sample has 10,000 to 13,000 distinct CDR3 sequences, approximately 57% seen once. No antigen is known for these receptors. The specimen sequenced was CD4+ T cells from blood, cultured in vitro. The receptor source for this set is a human donor who had recovered from COVID-19.

The rearrangement uses TRBV15 and TRBJ1-1; D is undetermined. V was shortened by 4 bases and J by 1 base, with 7 bases between the two germline ends. Germline CDR1 LNHNV, CDR2 YYDKDF (reference sequence). The CDR3 is made up of 13 amino acids. The CDR3 is CATSMDRNTEAFF. Written as DNA, the CDR3 is TGTGCCACCAGCATGGACCGGAACACTGAAGCTTTCTTT. Drawing the rest from reference TRBV15 and TRBJ1-1, the complete variable domain is DAMVIQNPRYQVTQFGKPVTLSCSQTLNHNVMYWYQQKSSQAPKLLFHYYDKDFNNEADTPDNFQSRRPNTSFCFLDIRSPGLGDTAMYLCATSMDRNTEAFFGQGTRLTVV.

The J gene is TRBJ2-5, the V gene TRBV20-1; D unclear. Germline V gives CDR1 DFQATT, CDR2 SNEGSKA (reference sequence). Trimming took 1 base from V and 0 from J, leaving 9 bases between them. The CDR3 runs 14 residues. The CDR3 is CSARATGNQETQYF. In DNA form, the CDR3 reads TGCAGTGCTAGAGCGACTGGAAACCAAGAGACCCAGTACTTC.

This clonotype was detected only a few times. The chain uses TRBV20-1 and TRBJ2-5, with a weak D call TRBD2 (6 bases). The CDR3 spans 12 residues. V was trimmed by 8 bases and J by 5 bases, leaving 15 bases between them. Per germline, CDR1 DFQATT and CDR2 SNEGSKA (reference sequence). The CDR3 loop reads CSSSLRGETQYF. CDR3 sequence (DNA): TGCAGTTCTTCTCTCCGGGGGGAGACCCAGTACTTC.

This chain joins TRBV10-3 and TRBJ1-1, with 10 nucleotides matching TRBD1. This CDR3 has 12 residues. Germline trimming cut 6 bases from V and 9 bases from J; bases unmatched to any gene: 4. Germline loops: CDR1 ENHRY, CDR2 SYGVKD. The CDR3: CAISGQGGKAFF. The CDR3 DNA reads as TGTGCCATCAGCGGACAGGGGGGAAAAGCTTTCTTT.